This T cell receptor (beta chain) was recovered during a study of OX40 agonist ivuxolimab in advanced cancers. Some clones are missing from TCRdb's copy, which holds only in-frame ones; the method was immunoSEQ multiplex PCR. The sample lists approximately 74,000 clones, about 88% seen once, with 0.25% to 0.3% in the top ten. The CDR3 is 15 residues long. From germline, CDR1 is SEHNR and CDR2 FQNEAQ (reference sequence). Between the trimmed V and J ends, which lost 4 bases and 4 bases, there was a span of 17 bases. This sequence was found in an adult with an advanced solid tumor such as melanoma, head and neck, liver or kidney cancer. This sample comprised CD4+ or CD8+ T cells sorted from blood, obtained in a trial of the OX40 agonist ivuxolimab. The chain recombines TRBV7-9 with TRBJ2-7; TRBD1 is a possible D gene (6 bases). The CDR3 DNA is TGTGCCAGCAGCTCCTTACAGGGTCTAGTATACGAGCAGTACTTC. This translates into CASSSLQGLVYEQYF.